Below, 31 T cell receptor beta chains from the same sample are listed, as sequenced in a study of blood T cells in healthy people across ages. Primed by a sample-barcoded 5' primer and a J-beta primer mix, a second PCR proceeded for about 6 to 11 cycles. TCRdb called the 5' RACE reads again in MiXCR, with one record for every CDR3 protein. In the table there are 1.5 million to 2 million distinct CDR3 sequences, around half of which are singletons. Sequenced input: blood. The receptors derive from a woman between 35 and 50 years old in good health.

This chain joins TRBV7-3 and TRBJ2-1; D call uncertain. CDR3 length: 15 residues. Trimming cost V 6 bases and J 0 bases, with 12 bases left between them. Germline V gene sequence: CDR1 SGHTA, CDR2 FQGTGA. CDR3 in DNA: TGTGCCAGCAGTCTACAGCCGAGCTCCTACAATGAGCAGTTCTTC. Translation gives CASSLQPSSYNEQFF. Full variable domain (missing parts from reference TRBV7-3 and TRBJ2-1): GAGVSQTPSNKVTEKGKYVELRCDPISGHTALYWYRQSLGQGPEFLIYFQGTGAADDSGLPNDRFFAVRPEGSVSTLKIQRTERGDSAVYLCASSLQPSSYNEQFFGPGTRLTVL.

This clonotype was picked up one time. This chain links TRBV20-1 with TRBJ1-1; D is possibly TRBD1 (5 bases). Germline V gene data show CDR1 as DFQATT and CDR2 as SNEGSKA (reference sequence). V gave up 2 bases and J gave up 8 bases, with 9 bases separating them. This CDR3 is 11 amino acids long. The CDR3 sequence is CSARWGREAFF. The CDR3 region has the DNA TGCAGTGCTAGATGGGGCAGAGAAGCTTTCTTT.

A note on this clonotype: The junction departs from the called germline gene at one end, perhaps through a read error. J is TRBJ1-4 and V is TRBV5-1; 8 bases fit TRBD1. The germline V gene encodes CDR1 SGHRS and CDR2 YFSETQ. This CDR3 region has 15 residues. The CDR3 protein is CTSSSKQGANEKLFF. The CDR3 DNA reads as TGCACCAGCAGCTCCAAACAGGGGGCTAATGAAAAACTGTTTTTT.

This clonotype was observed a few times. CDR3 bases: TGTGCCAGCAGCAGAGCCGGGGTTGGGAACGAGCAGTACTTC. Translation gives CASSRAGVGNEQYF. The rearrangement links TRBV7-9 to TRBJ2-4; possible D gene TRBD2, 5 bases. The J call is doubtful: the DNA matches TRBJ2-7 better. Germline V gene lookup returns CDR1 SEHNR and CDR2 FQNEAQ (reference sequence). This CDR3 spans 14 amino acids.

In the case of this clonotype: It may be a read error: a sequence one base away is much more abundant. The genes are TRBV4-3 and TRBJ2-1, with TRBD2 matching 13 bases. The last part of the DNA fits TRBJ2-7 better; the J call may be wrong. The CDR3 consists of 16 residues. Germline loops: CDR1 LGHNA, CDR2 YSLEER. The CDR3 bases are TGCGCCAGCAGCCAAGGATCGGGGACTAGCGGGGTTGAGCAGTACTTC. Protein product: CASSQGSGTSGVEQYF.

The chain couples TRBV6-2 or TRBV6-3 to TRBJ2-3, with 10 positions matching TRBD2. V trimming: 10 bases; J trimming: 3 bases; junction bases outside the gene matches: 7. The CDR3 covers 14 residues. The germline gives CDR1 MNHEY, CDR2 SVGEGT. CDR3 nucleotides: TGTGCCACCGAAGCGGGGGGGCAGACAGATACGCAGTATTTT. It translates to CATEAGGQTDTQYF.

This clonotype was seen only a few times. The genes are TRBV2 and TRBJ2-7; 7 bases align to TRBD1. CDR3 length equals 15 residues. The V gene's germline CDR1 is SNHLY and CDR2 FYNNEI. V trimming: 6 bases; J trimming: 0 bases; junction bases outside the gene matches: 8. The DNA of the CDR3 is TGTGCCAGCAGCTTCCGGGACAGTGCCTCCTACGAGCAGTACTTC. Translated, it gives CASSFRDSASYEQYF.

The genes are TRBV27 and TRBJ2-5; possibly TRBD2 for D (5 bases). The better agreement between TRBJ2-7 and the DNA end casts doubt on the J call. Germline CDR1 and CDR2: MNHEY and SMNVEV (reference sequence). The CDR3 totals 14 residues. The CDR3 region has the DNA TGTGCCAGCAGTTTACGGTACGGGAATTACGAGCAGTACTTC. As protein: CASSLRYGNYEQYF.

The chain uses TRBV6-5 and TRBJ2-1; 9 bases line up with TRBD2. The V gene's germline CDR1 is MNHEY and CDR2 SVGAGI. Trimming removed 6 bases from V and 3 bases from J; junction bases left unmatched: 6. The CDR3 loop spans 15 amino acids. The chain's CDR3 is CASRLAGEVYNEQFF. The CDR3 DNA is TGTGCCAGCAGATTAGCGGGAGAAGTCTACAATGAGCAGTTCTTC.

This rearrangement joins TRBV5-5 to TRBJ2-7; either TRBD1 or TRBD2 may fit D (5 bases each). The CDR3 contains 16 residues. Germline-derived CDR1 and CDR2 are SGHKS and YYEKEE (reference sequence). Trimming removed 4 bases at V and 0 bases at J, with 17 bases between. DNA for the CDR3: TGTGCCAGCAGCAGGGACGGGTCCCCGCTCTCCTACGAGCAGTACTTC. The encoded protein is CASSRDGSPLSYEQYF.

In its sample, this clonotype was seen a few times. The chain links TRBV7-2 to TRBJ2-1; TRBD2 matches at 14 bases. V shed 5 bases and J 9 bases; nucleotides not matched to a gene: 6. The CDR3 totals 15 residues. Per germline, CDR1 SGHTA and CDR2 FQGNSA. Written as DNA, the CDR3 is TGTGCCAGCAGCCAAGGACTAGCGGGGGGTATTGAGCAGTTCTTC. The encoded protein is CASSQGLAGGIEQFF.

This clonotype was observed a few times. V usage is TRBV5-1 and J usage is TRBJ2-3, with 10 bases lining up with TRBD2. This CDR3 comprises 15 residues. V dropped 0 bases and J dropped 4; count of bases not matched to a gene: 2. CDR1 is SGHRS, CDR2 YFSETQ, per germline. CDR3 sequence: CASSLVSGGSDTQYF. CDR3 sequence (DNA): TGCGCCAGCAGCTTGGTTAGCGGGGGGTCAGATACGCAGTATTTT. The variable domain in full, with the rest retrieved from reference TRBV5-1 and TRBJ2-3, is KAGVTQTPRYLIKTRGQQVTLSCSPISGHRSVSWYQQTPGQGLQFLFEYFSETQRNKGNFPGRFSGRQFSNSRSEMNVSTLELGDSALYLCASSLVSGGSDTQYFGPGTRLTVL.

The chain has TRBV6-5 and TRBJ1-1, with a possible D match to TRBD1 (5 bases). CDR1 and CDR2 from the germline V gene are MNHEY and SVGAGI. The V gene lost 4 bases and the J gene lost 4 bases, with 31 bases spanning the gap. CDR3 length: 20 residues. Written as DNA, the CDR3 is TGTGCCAGCAGTTCCTACCTTGACCCGAGAAGGGGCAGGGACGGCACTGAAGCTTTCTTT. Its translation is CASSSYLDPRRGRDGTEAFF.

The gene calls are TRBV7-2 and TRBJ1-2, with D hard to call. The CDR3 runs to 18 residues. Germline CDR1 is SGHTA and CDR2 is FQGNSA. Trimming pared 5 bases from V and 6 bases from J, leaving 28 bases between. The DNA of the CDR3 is TGTGCCAGCAGCCCTCGTACTCTAAACAGTGGCCGAAAGGATGGCTACACCTTC. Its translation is CASSPRTLNSGRKDGYTF.

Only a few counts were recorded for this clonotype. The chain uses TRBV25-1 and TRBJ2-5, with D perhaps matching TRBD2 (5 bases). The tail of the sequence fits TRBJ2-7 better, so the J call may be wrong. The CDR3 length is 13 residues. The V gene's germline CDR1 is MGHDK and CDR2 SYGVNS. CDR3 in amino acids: CASSEWESHEQYF. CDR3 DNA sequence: TGTGCCAGCAGTGAGTGGGAGAGCCACGAGCAGTACTTC.

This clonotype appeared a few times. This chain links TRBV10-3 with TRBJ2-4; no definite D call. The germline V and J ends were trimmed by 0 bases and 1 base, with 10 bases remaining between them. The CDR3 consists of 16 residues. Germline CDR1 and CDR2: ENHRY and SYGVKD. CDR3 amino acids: CAISESNLRAKNIQYF. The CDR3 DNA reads TGTGCCATCAGTGAGTCCAACCTCCGGGCCAAAAACATTCAGTACTTC.

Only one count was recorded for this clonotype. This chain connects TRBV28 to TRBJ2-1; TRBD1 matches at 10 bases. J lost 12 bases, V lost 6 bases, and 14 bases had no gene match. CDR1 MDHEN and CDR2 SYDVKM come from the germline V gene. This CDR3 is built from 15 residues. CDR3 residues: CASSLTGGAGSVQFF. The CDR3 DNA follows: TGTGCCAGCAGCCTGACAGGGGGCGCAGGAAGTGTGCAGTTCTTC.

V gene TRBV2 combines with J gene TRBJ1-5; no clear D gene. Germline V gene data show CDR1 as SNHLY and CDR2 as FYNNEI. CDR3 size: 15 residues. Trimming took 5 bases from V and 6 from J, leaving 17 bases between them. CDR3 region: CASSLLLGDVQPQHF. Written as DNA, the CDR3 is TGTGCCAGCAGTCTTCTGTTGGGAGACGTTCAGCCCCAGCATTTT.

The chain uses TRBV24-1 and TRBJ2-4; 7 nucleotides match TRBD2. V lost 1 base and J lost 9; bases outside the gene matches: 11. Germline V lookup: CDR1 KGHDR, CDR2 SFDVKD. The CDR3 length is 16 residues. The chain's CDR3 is CATSDFTGEGRAIQYF. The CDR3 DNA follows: TGTGCCACCAGTGATTTTACCGGGGAGGGTAGGGCCATTCAGTACTTC.

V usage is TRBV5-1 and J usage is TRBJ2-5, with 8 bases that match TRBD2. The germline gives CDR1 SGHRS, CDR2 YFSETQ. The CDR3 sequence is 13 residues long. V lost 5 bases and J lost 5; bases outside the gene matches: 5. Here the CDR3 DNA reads TGCGCCAGCAGAGACTCGGGGGGGGAGACCCAGTACTTC. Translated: CASRDSGGETQYF.

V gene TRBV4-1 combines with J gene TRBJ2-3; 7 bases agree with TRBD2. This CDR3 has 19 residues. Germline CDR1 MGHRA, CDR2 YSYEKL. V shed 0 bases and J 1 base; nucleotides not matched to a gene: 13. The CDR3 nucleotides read TGCGCCAGCAGCCAAGAAAAAGGTGGCACTAGCGAGCGCACAGATACGCAGTATTTT. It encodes CASSQEKGGTSERTDTQYF.

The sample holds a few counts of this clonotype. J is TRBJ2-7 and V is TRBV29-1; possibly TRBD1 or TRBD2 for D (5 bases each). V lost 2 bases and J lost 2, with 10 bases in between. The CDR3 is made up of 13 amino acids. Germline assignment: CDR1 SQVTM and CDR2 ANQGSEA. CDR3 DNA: TGCAGCGTTGAATGGGACGGGACCTACGAGCAGTACTTC. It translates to CSVEWDGTYEQYF.

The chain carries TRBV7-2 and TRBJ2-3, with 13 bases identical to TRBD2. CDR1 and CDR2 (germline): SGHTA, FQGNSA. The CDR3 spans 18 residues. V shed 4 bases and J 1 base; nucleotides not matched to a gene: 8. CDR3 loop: CASSSKRLAGGRTDTQYF. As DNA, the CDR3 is TGTGCCAGCAGCTCTAAGAGACTAGCGGGGGGCCGCACAGATACGCAGTATTTT.

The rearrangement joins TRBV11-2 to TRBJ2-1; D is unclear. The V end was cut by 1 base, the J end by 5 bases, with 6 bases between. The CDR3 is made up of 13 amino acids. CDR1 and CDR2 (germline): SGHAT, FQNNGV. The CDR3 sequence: CASSLVMNNEQFF. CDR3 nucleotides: TGTGCCAGCAGCTTAGTAATGAACAATGAGCAGTTCTTC.

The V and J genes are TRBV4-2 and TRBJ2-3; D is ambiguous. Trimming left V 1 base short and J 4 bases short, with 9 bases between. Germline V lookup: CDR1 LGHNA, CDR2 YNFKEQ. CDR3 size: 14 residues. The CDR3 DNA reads TGTGCCAGCAGCCAAGCCCTAACAGCAGATACGCAGTATTTT. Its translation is CASSQALTADTQYF.

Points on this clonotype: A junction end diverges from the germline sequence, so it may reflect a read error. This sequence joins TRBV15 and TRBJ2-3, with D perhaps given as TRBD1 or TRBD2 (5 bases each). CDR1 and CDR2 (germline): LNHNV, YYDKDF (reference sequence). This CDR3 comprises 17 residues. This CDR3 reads CAASRETTGITSDTQYF. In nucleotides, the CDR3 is TGTGCCGCCAGCAGGGAGACAACAGGAATAACATCAGATACGCAGTATTTT.

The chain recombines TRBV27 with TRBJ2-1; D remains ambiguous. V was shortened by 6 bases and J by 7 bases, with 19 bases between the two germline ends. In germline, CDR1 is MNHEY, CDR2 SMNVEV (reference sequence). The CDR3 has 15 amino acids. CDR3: CASSPRPLGRNEQFF. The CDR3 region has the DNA TGTGCCAGCAGCCCCCGCCCCCTTGGGCGGAATGAGCAGTTCTTC.

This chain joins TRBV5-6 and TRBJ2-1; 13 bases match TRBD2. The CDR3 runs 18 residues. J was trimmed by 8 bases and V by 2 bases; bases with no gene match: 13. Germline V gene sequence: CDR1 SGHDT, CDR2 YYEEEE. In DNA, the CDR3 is TGTGCCAGCAGCTTCCCCGAGGGGTGGACTAGCGGGGGATATGAGCAGTTCTTC. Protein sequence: CASSFPEGWTSGGYEQFF.

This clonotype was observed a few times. CDR3 protein: CATSRPPGGTDTQYF. As DNA, the CDR3 is TGTGCCACCAGCAGACCTCCCGGGGGGACAGATACGCAGTATTTT. J is TRBJ2-3 and V is TRBV15, with 7 bases identical to TRBD2. This CDR3 has 15 residues. Unmatched junction bases numbered 5, after V lost 2 bases and J lost 3 bases. In germline, CDR1 is LNHNV, CDR2 YYDKDF (reference sequence).

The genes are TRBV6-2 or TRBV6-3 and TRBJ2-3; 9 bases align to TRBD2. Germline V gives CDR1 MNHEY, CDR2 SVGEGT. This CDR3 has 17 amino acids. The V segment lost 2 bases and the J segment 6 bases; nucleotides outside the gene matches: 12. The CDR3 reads CASSYAPAGGPRDTQYF. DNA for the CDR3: TGTGCCAGCAGTTACGCCCCAGCGGGGGGTCCGAGGGATACGCAGTATTTT.

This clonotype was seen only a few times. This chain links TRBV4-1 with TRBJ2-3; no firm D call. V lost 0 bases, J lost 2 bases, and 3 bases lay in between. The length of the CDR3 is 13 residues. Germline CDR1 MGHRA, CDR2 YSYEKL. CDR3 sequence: CASSQEATDTQYF. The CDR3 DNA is TGCGCCAGCAGCCAAGAGGCCACAGATACGCAGTATTTT.